This entry describes one TCR beta chain. Researchers ran the PCR with 60 Vbeta and 13 Jbeta primers. Using immunoSEQ multiplex PCR, the repertoire was profiled, and TCRdb retains in-frame clones only, with some absent. Of some 120,000 clones listed, about 80% were seen once; the top ten hold 9% to 9.5%. CDR1 is SGHDT, CDR2 YYEEEE, per germline. Trimming stripped 2 bases from V and 0 bases from J, with 10 bases between. The CDR3 has 15 amino acids. This sample was taken from a study of cytomegalovirus exposure and HLA in healthy donors. The sequenced sample consisted of PBMCs. The chain links TRBV5-6 to TRBJ2-3, with D possibly matching TRBD2 (5 bases). The sequence was collected from a woman aged 45-59 years in good health and CMV-seropositive. The CDR3 sequence: CASSFGRTSTDTQYF. CDR3 nucleotide sequence: TGTGCCAGCAGCTTCGGCAGGACTAGCACAGATACGCAGTATTTT.